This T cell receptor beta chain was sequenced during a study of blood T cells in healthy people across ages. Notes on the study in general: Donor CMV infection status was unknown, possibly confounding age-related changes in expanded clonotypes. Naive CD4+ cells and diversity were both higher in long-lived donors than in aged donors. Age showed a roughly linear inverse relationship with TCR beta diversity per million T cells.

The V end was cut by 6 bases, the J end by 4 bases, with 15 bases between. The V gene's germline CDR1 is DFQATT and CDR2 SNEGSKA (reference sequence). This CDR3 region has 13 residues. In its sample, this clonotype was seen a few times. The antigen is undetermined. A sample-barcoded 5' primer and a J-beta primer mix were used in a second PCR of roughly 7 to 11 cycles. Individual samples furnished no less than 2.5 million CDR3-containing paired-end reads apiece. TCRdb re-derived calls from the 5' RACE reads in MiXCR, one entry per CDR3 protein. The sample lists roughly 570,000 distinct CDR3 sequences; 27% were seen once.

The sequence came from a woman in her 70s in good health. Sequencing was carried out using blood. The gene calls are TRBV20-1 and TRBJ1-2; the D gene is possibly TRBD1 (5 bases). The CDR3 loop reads CSASYGGGYGYTF. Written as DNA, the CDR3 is TGCAGTGCCAGCTATGGGGGGGGCTATGGCTACACCTTC.